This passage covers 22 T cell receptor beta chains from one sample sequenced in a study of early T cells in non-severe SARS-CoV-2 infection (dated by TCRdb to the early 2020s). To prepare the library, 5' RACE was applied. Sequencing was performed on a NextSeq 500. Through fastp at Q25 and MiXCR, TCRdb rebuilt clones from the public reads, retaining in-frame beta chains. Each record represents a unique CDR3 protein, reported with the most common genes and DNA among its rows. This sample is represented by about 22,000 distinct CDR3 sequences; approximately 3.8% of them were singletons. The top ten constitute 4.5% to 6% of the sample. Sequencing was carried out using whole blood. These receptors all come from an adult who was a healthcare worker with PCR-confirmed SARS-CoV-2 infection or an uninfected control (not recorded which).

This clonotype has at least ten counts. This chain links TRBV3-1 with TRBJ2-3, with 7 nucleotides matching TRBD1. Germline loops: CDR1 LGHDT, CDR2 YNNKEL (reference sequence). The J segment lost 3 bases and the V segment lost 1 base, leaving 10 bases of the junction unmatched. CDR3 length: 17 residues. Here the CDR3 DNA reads TGTGCCAGCAGCCAAGTTACCCGGGACAGCTATACAGATACGCAGTATTTT. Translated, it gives CASSQVTRDSYTDTQYF.

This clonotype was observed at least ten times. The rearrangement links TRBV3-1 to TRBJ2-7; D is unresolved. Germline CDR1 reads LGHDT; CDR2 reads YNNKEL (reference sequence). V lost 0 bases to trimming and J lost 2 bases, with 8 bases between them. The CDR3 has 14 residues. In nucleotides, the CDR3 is TGTGCCAGCAGCCAAGATTGGGCAACCTACGAGCAGTACTTC. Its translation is CASSQDWATYEQYF.

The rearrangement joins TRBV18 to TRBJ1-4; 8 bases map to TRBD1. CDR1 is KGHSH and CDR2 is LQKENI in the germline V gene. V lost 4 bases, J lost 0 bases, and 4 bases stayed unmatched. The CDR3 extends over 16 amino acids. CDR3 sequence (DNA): TGTGCCAGCTCACGGGACAGGTCGACAACTAATGAAAAACTGTTTTTT. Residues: CASSRDRSTTNEKLFF.

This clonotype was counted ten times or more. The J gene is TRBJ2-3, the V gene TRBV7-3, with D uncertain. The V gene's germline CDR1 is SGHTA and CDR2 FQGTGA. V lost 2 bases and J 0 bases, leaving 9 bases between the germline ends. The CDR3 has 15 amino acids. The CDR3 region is CASSLVATSTDTQYF. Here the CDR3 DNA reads TGTGCCAGCAGCTTAGTCGCGACTAGCACAGATACGCAGTATTTT.

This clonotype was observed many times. The CDR3 DNA follows: TGTGCCAGCAGCTCGACTAGCGGGGGAGCCGGGGAGCTGTTTTTT. This encodes CASSSTSGGAGELFF. The rearrangement links TRBV4-2 to TRBJ2-2, with 12 bases aligning to TRBD2. J lost 6 bases, V lost 5 bases, and 4 bases had no gene match. The CDR3 is 15 amino acids. In germline, CDR1 is LGHNA, CDR2 YNFKEQ.

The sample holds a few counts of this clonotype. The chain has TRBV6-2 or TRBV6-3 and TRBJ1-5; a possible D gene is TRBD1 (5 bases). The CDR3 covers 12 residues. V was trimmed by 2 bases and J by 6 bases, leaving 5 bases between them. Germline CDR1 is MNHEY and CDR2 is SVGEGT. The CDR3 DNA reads TGTGCCAGCAGTTACGGGGGTCAGCCCCAGCATTTT. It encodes CASSYGGQPQHF.

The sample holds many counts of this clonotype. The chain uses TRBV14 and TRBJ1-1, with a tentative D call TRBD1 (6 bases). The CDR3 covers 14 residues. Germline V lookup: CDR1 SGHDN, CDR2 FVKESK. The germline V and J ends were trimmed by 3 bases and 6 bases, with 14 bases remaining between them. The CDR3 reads CASSQWGTRAEAFF. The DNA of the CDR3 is TGTGCCAGCAGCCAGTGGGGGACACGGGCTGAAGCTTTCTTT.

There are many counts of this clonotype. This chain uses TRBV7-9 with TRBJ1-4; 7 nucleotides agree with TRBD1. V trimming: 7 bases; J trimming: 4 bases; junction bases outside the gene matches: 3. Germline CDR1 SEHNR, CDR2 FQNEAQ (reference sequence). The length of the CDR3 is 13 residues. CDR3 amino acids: CASKWDSNEKLFF. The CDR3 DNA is TGTGCCAGCAAATGGGACAGTAATGAAAAACTGTTTTTT.

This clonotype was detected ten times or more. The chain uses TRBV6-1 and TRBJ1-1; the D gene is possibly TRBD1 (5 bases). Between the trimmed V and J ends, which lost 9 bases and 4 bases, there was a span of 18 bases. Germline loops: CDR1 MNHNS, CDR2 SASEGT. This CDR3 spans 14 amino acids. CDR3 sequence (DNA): TGTGCCAGTCAAGAGGGACTTCCCAGCACTGAAGCTTTCTTT. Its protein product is CASQEGLPSTEAFF.

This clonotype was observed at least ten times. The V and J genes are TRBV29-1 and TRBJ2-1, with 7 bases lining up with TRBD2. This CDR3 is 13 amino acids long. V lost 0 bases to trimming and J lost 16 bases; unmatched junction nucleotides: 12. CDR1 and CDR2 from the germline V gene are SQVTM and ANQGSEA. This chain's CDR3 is CSVEDPSIWGGFF. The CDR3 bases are TGCAGCGTTGAAGACCCCAGCATTTGGGGGGGTTTCTTC.

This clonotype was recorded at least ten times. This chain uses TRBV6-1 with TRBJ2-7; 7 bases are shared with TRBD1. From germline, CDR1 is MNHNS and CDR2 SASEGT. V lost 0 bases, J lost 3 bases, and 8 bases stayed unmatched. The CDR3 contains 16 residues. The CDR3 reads CASSEASGQVDYEQYF. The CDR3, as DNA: TGTGCCAGCAGTGAAGCATCCGGACAGGTCGACTACGAGCAGTACTTC.

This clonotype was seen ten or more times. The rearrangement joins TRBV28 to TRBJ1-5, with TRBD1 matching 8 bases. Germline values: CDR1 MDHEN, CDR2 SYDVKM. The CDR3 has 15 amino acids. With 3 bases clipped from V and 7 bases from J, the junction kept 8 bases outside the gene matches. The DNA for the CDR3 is TGTGCCAGCAGTTTCTATACCAGGGGGCAACAGCCCCAGCATTTT. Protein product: CASSFYTRGQQPQHF.

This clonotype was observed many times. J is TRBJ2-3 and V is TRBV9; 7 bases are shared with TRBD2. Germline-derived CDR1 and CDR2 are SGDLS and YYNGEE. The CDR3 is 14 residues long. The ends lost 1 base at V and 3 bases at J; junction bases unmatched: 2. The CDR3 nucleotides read TGTGCCAGCAGCGTAATGGGGGGGACAGATACGCAGTATTTT. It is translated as CASSVMGGTDTQYF.

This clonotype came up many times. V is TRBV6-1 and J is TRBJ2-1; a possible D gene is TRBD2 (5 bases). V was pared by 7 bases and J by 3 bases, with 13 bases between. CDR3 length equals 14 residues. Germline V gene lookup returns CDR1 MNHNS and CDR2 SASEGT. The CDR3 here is CASTLPGNYNEQFF. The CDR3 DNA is TGTGCCAGCACCCTTCCGGGGAACTACAATGAGCAGTTCTTC.

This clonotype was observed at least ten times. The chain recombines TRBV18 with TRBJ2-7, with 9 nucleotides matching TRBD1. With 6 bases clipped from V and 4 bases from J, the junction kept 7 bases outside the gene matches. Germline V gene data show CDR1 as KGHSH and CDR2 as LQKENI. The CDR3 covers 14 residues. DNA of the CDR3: TGTGCCAGCTCGTCCTCGGGACAGGGTTACGAGCAGTACTTC. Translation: CASSSSGQGYEQYF. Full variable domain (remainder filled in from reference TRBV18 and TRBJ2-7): NAGVMQNPRHLVRRRGQEARLRCSPMKGHSHVYWYRQLPEEGLKFMVYLQKENIIDESGMPKERFSAEFPKEGPSILRIQQVVRGDSAAYFCASSSSGQGYEQYFGPGTRLTVT.

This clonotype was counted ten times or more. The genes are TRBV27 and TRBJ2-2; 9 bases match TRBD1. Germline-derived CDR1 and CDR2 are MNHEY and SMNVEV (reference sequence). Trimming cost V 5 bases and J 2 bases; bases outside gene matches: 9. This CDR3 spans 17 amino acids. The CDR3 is CASSPGTGRANTGELFF. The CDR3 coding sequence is TGTGCCAGCAGTCCCGGGACAGGGAGGGCAAACACCGGGGAGCTGTTTTTT.

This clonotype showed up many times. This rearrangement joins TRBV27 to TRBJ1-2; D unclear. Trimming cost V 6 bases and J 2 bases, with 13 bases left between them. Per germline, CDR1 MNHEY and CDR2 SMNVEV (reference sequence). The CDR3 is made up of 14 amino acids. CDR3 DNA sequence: TGTGCCAGCAGCCCCTCTTGGGGAAACTATGGCTACACCTTC. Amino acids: CASSPSWGNYGYTF.

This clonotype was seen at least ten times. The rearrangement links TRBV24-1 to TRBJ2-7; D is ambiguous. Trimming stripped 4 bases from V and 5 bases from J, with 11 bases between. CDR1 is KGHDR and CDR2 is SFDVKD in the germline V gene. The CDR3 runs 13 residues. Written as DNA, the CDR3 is TGTGCCACCAGTGACCCCGATAGCAACGAGCAGTACTTC. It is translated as CATSDPDSNEQYF.

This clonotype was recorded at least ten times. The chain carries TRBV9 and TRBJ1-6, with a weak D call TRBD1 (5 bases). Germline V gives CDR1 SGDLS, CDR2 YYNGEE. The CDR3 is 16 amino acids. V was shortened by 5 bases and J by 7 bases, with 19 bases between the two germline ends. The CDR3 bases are TGTGCCAGCAGACAGGACCCGGGGGTTTACAATTCACCCCTCCACTTT. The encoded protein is CASRQDPGVYNSPLHF.

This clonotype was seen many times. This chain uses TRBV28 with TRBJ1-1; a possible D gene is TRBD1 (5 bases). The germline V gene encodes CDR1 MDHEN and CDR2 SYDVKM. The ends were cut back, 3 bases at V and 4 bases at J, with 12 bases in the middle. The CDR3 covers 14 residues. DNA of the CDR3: TGTGCCAGCAGTTTGGGGGTGAGTGGCACTGAAGCTTTCTTT. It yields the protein CASSLGVSGTEAFF.

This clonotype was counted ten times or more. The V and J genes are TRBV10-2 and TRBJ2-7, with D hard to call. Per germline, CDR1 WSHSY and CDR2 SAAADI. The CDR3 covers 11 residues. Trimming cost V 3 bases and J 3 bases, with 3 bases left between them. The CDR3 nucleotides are TGCGCCAGCAGTGACAGCTACGAGCAGTACTTC. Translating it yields CASSDSYEQYF.

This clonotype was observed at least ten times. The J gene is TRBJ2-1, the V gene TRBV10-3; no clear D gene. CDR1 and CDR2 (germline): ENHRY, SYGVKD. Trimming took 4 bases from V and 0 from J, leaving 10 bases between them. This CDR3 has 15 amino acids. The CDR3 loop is CAISGGGVSYNEQFF. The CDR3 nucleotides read TGTGCCATCAGTGGCGGTGGAGTCTCCTACAATGAGCAGTTCTTC.